This T cell receptor (beta chain) appears in the sequencing data of a study of post-analysis software for immune sequencing data. As for the study in general: Clinical courses comprised relapsing-remitting, secondary progressive and progressive-relapsing multiple sclerosis. Regarding the study as a whole: The five TRBV segments detected at higher frequency in patients than in controls included TRBV5-6, TRBV5-1 and TRBV20-1.

Germline V gene sequence: CDR1 MNHEY, CDR2 SVGEGT. V lost 0 bases and J lost 5, with 4 bases in between. This CDR3 has 12 amino acids. cDNA libraries for TCR beta contained unique molecular identifiers. TCRdb recomputed calls from the PCR reads with MiXCR, one row per CDR3 protein. Of approximately 350,000 distinct CDR3 sequences in the sample, 30% to 45% were seen once. This clonotype has a handful of counts. Its antigen is undetermined. This clonotype originated in a girl aged 10 to 17 with multiple sclerosis. This chain connects TRBV6-2 or TRBV6-3 to TRBJ1-1, with no clear D. What was sequenced was blood. CDR3 in amino acids: CASSYSRTEAFF. The CDR3 DNA sequence: TGTGCCAGCAGTTACTCGCGAACTGAAGCTTTCTTT.